A single sample is the source of the 13 T cell receptor beta chains below, sequenced in a study of blood T cell repertoires in COVID-19. This table comes from immunoSEQ multiplex PCR, and its TCRdb copy is limited to in-frame clones, with some not included. The sample shows around 65,000 clones, about 81% of them seen only once. Material for sequencing was peripheral blood. The receptors come from a human donor in a cohort sampled during active COVID-19.

The table lists this clone with a few counts. The rearrangement uses TRBV5-1 and TRBJ1-1; D remains unclear. V lost 1 base to trimming and J lost 7 bases, with 17 bases between them. Looked up from germline, CDR1 is SGHRS and CDR2 is YFSETQ. CDR3 length equals 15 residues. CDR3 in DNA: TGCGCCAGCAGCTTGTCGGGGATTAAGAAGGGTGAAGCTTTCTTT. Translated, it gives CASSLSGIKKGEAFF.

The chain has TRBV28 and TRBJ2-7, with D possibly matching TRBD2 (6 bases). This CDR3 has 12 residues. Germline-derived CDR1 and CDR2 are MDHEN and SYDVKM. The ends were cut back, 4 bases at V and 4 bases at J, with 8 bases in the middle. Written as DNA, the CDR3 is TGTGCCAGCAGTTCGGACTATTACGAGCAGTACTTC. This gives the protein CASSSDYYEQYF.

V and J are TRBV12-3 or TRBV12-4 and TRBJ1-2; 7 bases map to TRBD1. V was pared by 7 bases and J by 3 bases, with 2 bases of the junction left unmatched. This CDR3 comprises 12 residues. CDR3 sequence (DNA): TGTGCCAGCACCCAGGGGGACTATGGCTACACCTTC. Protein: CASTQGDYGYTF.

The chain joins TRBV30 to TRBJ1-1; D gene unclear. The germline V and J ends were trimmed by 0 bases and 4 bases, with 12 bases remaining between them. The CDR3 length is 14 residues. Germline assignment: CDR1 GTSNPN and CDR2 SVGIG (reference sequence). CDR3 loop: CAWSVKNGGTEAFF. CDR3 in DNA: TGTGCCTGGAGTGTGAAGAATGGAGGCACTGAAGCTTTCTTT.

The chain is built from TRBV6-5 and TRBJ2-7; possible D gene TRBD1, 5 bases. V was cut by 6 bases and J by 0 bases, with 15 bases left in between. Germline lookup yields CDR1 MNHEY and CDR2 SVGAGI. The CDR3 is 15 amino acids. As DNA, the CDR3 is TGTGCCAGCAGCCCAAGGGGTCCCGTCTCCTACGAGCAGTACTTC. Its translation is CASSPRGPVSYEQYF.

This clone was seen a few times. The chain joins TRBV7-9 to TRBJ2-3; perhaps TRBD1 as D (6 bases). Germline assignment: CDR1 SEHNR and CDR2 FQNEAQ (reference sequence). This CDR3 contains 16 residues. Between the trimmed V and J ends, which lost 5 bases and 0 bases, there was a span of 15 bases. In DNA form, the CDR3 reads TGTGCCAGCAGCCCCCCCCGACAGGTCAGCACAGATACGCAGTATTTT. It translates to CASSPPRQVSTDTQYF. The full variable domain, rest sourced from reference TRBV7-9 and TRBJ2-3, is DTGVSQNPRHKITKRGQNVTFRCDPISEHNRLYWYRQTLGQGPEFLTYFQNEAQLEKSRLLSDRFSAERPKGSFSTLEIQRTEQGDSAMYLCASSPPRQVSTDTQYFGPGTRLTVL.

Written as DNA, the CDR3 is TGTGCCAGCAGCTCCGTGGCGGGGAGAAGGACTGAAGCTTTCTTT. Residues: CASSSVAGRRTEAFF. The rearrangement uses TRBV7-8 and TRBJ1-1; D is unresolved. Trimming left V 4 bases short and J 5 bases short, with 17 bases between. The CDR3 runs 15 residues. CDR1 is SGHVS, CDR2 FQNEAQ, per germline.

The rearrangement links TRBV15 to TRBJ2-1, with 9 positions matching TRBD1. V was pared by 8 bases and J by 2 bases, with 4 bases of the junction left unmatched. Germline-derived CDR1 and CDR2 are LNHNV and YYDKDF (reference sequence). The CDR3 sequence is 14 residues long. Here the CDR3 reads CATRGDRAYNEQFF. The CDR3 coding sequence is TGTGCCACCCGGGGGGACAGGGCCTACAATGAGCAGTTCTTC.

The V call is TRBV6-4, the J call TRBJ2-3; 8 nucleotides align to TRBD1. J was trimmed by 4 bases and V by 7 bases; bases with no gene match: 7. Per the germline V gene, CDR1 is MRHNA and CDR2 is SNTAGT. The CDR3 runs to 14 residues. Here the CDR3 reads CASNQSGGADTQYF. The CDR3 region has the DNA TGTGCCAGCAATCAATCAGGGGGCGCAGATACGCAGTATTTT.

This clone was seen once. Different DNA sequences within this sample yield the same CDR3. The rearrangement uses TRBV7-9 and TRBJ2-1; D is unclear. The CDR3 covers 12 residues. With 0 bases removed from V and 6 bases from J, the gap between germline ends came to 3 bases. Germline values: CDR1 SEHNR, CDR2 FQNEAQ (reference sequence). The CDR3 is CASSLAANEQFF. Written as DNA, the CDR3 is TGTGCCAGCAGCTTAGCGGCCAATGAGCAGTTCTTC.

This sequence joins TRBV29-1 and TRBJ2-2; TRBD1 matches at 8 bases. The CDR3 consists of 14 residues. The V gene end was trimmed by 1 base and the J gene end by 5 bases; junction bases not matched to a gene: 3. Germline values: CDR1 SQVTM, CDR2 ANQGSEA. The CDR3 region is CSVEGTGRTGELFF. In nucleotides, the CDR3 is TGCAGCGTTGAAGGGACAGGGCGGACCGGGGAGCTGTTTTTT.

The chain uses TRBV21-1 and TRBJ1-2; no check of the table's D call, TRBD1, against the DNA was made. TRBV21-1 is assigned pseudogene status. The CDR3 runs 14 residues. In nucleotides, the CDR3 is TGTGCCAGCAGCAAAGAACACAGGGAGAATGGCTACACCTTC. Amino acid sequence: CASSKEHRENGYTF.

This clone was seen only once. The chain uses TRBV5-8 and TRBJ2-7, with TRBD2 as a possible D gene (6 bases). Germline CDR1 SGHTS, CDR2 YDEGEE. CDR3 length: 13 residues. Trimming removed 5 bases at V and 6 bases at J, with 15 bases between. The CDR3 DNA follows: TGTGCCAGCAGGTATATGCGGGGAGGCGAGCAGTACTTC. As protein: CASRYMRGGEQYF.